This T cell receptor beta chain appears in the sequencing data of a study of cytomegalovirus exposure and HLA in healthy donors. The assay was immunoSEQ multiplex PCR, and TCRdb's table has in-frame clones only and misses some. The sample holds about 110,000 clones, almost 96% seen once. Losses at the gene ends were 5 bases for V and 1 base for J; bases not matched to a gene: 5. The CDR3 length is 15 residues. In germline, CDR1 is SGHRS, CDR2 YFSETQ. Comment on this clone: Its antigen is as yet unknown.

Findings and limits, study-wide: In a later analysis, first-cohort TCR clusters were found to tend to co-occur in the 95 to 150 validation repertoires. CMV antigen specificity of a few CMV-associated chains was confirmed in vitro.

The V gene is TRBV5-1, the J gene TRBJ1-4, with 7 bases lining up with TRBD1. This TCR derives from a woman younger than 30 in good health and CMV-seronegative. Specimen: PBMCs. CDR3 in amino acids: CASRTTGRTNEKLFF. CDR3 coding DNA: TGCGCCAGCAGGACGACAGGGCGAACTAATGAAAAACTGTTTTTT.